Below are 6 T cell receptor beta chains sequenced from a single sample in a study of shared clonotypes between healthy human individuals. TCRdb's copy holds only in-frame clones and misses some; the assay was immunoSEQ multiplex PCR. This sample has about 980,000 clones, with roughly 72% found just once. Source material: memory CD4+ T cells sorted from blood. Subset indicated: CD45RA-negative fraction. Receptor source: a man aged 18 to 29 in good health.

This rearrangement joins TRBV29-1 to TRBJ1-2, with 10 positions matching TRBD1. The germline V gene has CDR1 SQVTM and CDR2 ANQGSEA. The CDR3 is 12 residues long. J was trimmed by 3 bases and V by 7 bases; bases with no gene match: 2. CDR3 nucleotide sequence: TGCAGCGCCGGGACAGGGGACTATGGCTACACCTTC. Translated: CSAGTGDYGYTF.

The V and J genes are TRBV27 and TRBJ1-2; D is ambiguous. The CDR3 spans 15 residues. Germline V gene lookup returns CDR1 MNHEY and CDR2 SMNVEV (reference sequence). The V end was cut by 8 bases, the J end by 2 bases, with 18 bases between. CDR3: CASRAQSPANYGYTF. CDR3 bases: TGTGCCAGCCGTGCCCAGAGTCCGGCGAACTATGGCTACACCTTC.

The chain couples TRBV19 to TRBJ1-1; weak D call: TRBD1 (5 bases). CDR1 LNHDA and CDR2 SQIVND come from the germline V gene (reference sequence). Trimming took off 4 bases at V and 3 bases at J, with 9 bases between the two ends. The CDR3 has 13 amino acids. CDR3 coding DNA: TGTGCCAGTAGTAAGGGGAAAGACACTGAAGCTTTCTTT. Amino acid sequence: CASSKGKDTEAFF.

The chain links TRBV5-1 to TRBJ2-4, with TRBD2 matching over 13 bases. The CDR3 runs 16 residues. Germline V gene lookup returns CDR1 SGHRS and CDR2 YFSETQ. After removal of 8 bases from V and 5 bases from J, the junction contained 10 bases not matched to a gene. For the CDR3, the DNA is TGCGCCAGTGGCGCCGGGACTAGCGGGACCCAAAACATTCAGTACTTC. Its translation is CASGAGTSGTQNIQYF.

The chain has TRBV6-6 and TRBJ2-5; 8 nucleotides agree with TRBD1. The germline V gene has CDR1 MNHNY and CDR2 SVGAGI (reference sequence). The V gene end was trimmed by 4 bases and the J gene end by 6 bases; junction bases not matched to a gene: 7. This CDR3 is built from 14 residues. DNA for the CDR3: TGTGCCAGCAGTTTCCAGGGGGCTGGGAAGACCCAGTACTTC. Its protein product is CASSFQGAGKTQYF.

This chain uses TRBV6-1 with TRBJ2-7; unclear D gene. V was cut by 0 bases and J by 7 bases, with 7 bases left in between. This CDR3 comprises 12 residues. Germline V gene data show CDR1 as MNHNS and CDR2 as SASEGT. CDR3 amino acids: CASSEAFLEQYF. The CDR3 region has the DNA TGTGCCAGCAGTGAAGCCTTTTTAGAGCAGTACTTC.